The 2 T cell receptor beta chains in this list originate from one sample, sequenced in a study of T cell repertoires in cytomegalovirus infection. TCRdb used MiXCR to reprocess the reads, holding one entry per CDR3 protein. Here the sample spans 310,000 or so distinct CDR3 sequences, roughly 16% being singletons. The sample was PBMCs. The receptors here all came from a human donor in good health (CMV status not recorded). Some clones in this sample may be carry-over from other donors' samples.

This chain connects TRBV19 to TRBJ2-1; 10 positions match TRBD2. The J segment lost 3 bases and the V segment lost 6 bases, leaving 5 bases of the junction unmatched. Germline V gives CDR1 LNHDA, CDR2 SQIVND (reference sequence). The CDR3 is made up of 15 amino acids. The CDR3 is CASRLAGALYNEQFF. CDR3 coding DNA: TGTGCCAGTAGGCTAGCGGGGGCCCTCTACAATGAGCAGTTCTTC.

This chain uses TRBV12-3 or TRBV12-4 with TRBJ2-1; 9 bases line up with TRBD2. Losses at the gene ends were 4 bases for V and 8 bases for J; bases not matched to a gene: 21. This CDR3 has 19 amino acids. The CDR3 coding sequence is TGTGCCAGCAGTTATCAGCTTTGGGGCGGGGGGGCCTCTGAAGATGAGCAGTTCTTC. As protein: CASSYQLWGGGASEDEQFF.